This T cell receptor (beta chain) was sequenced in a study of CD8 T cells in Susac syndrome (dated by TCRdb to the late 2010s). General notes on the study: The study used repertoire sequencing to test whether antigen drove CD8+ T cell activation and differentiation in Susac syndrome.

Of note for this clonotype: Its cognate antigen has yet to be identified. The sample holds no much larger clone one base away, and base qualities are not on file.

On the study overall, not on this receptor specifically: The TCR sequencing and HLA analysis was acknowledged to have included a relatively small number of individuals.

High-throughput TCR beta sequencing profiled peripheral blood CD8+ and CD4+ T cells from healthy donors, Susac syndrome patients and multiple sclerosis patients. The multiple sclerosis controls were treatment-naive patients who had stable or active relapsing-remitting disease and met the revised McDonald criteria. CD8+ TEMRA cells were enriched by FACS, while bulk CD8+ and CD4+ T cells were purified by magnetic negative isolation. Blood was drawn into EDTA tubes, processed within 24 hours, and PBMCs were isolated by density gradient centrifugation. PBMCs destined for TCR sequencing were cryopreserved in liquid nitrogen and later thawed in a 37 °C water bath. The sorted or isolated CD4+, CD8+ and CD8+ TEMRA cells had a purity of 90% or higher. RNA was extracted with the RNeasy kit and roughly 0.45 to 1 ug was reverse transcribed using random hexamers. TCR beta CDR3 regions were amplified with the immunoSEQ multiplex PCR assay covering 54 Vbeta and 13 Jbeta segments. To correct PCR amplification bias, a synthetic template baseline was used for both primer optimization and computational correction. On the authors' methods: Reads were annotated to V, D and J genes per IMGT and analyzed with immunoSEQ Analyzer, keeping only productive sequences. To calculate clonality, Shannon entropy was normalized by log2 of the number of productive unique sequences and then subtracted from one. Public and private clones were assessed among the 100 most prevalent clones of each patient and control. Clones were defined as Susac-specific if absent from the healthy and MS cohorts, from more than 900 published viral clones and from other ImmuneACCESS disease sequences. TCRdb handled the public reads itself, with Q25 trimming in fastp and clone calling in MiXCR, and kept productive beta chains. Each entry merges the rows of one CDR3 protein and shows their most common DNA and genes. TCRdb assigned the V and J calls; the authors' analysis was not used. Here the sample has about 150,000 distinct CDR3 sequences; roughly 96% occur a single time. Approximately 0.11% of the sample rests with the top ten.

V was cut back by 5 bases and J by 1 base, leaving a gap of 11 bases between them. The germline V gene sets CDR1 to MNHEY and CDR2 to SVGEGT. Its CDR3 holds 14 amino acids, cysteine through phenylalanine. Solely the CDR3 DNA is kept, with 42 bases framed from the first base. The receptor was derived from a human donor with multiple sclerosis. Sample: CD4+ T cells from PBMCs. The receptor chain draws on TRBV6-2 or TRBV6-3 and TRBJ2-5, with the D gene uncertain. The CDR3 sequence is CASSKTGVQETQYF. The base sequence is TGTGCCAGCAGTAAAACGGGTGTCCAAGAGACCCAGTACTTC.